The 11 T cell receptor beta chains given below trace back to one sample, sequenced in a study of OX40 agonist ivuxolimab in advanced cancers. Assay used: immunoSEQ multiplex PCR; TCRdb lists only in-frame clones, some missing. The sample has under 100,000 clones; roughly 90% are singletons. The sample consisted of CD4+ or CD8+ T cells sorted from blood, taken in a trial of the OX40 agonist ivuxolimab. These receptor sequences come from an adult with an advanced solid tumor such as melanoma, head and neck, liver or kidney cancer.

This clone was detected only once. The J gene is TRBJ1-1, the V gene TRBV19; 9 positions agree with TRBD1. Trimming at V came to 6 bases and at J to 6 bases, leaving 11 bases not matched to a gene. Germline V gives CDR1 LNHDA, CDR2 SQIVND (reference sequence). The CDR3 consists of 15 residues. The CDR3 DNA reads TGTGCCAGTAGCGAGGGGGGGACAGGGAAGCCTGAAGCTTTCTTT. It specifies CASSEGGTGKPEAFF.

This clone appeared a single time. The rearrangement joins TRBV19 to TRBJ1-5; possible D gene TRBD1, 6 bases. V lost 3 bases to trimming and J lost 3 bases, with 12 bases between them. CDR1 LNHDA and CDR2 SQIVND come from the germline V gene (reference sequence). This CDR3 comprises 15 residues. The CDR3 loop reads CASSISGQNNQPQHF. The CDR3 nucleotides read TGTGCCAGTAGTATCTCTGGACAGAACAATCAGCCCCAGCATTTT.

A single count supports this clone. The rearrangement joins TRBV27 to TRBJ1-2; D possibly corresponds to TRBD1 (5 bases). The CDR3 spans 15 residues. V was clipped by 5 bases and J by 7 bases, with 20 bases between them. From germline, CDR1 is MNHEY and CDR2 SMNVEV (reference sequence). CDR3 region: CASSHHKIQAFGYTF. CDR3 DNA sequence: TGTGCCAGCAGTCATCACAAAATACAGGCGTTTGGCTACACCTTC.

The chain has TRBV7-2 and TRBJ2-1; 8 bases map to TRBD2. The CDR3 contains 18 residues. Looked up from germline, CDR1 is SGHTA and CDR2 is FQGNSA. J gave up 8 bases and V 1 base, and 16 bases lay outside the gene matches. CDR3 coding DNA: TGTGCCAGCAGCTTAGGGGGATTTGGGACTAGAAGTTCCCATGAGCAGTTCTTC. It yields the protein CASSLGGFGTRSSHEQFF.

V and J are TRBV5-1 and TRBJ2-3, with TRBD2 identical over 12 bases. The CDR3 runs to 16 residues. CDR1 is SGHRS, CDR2 YFSETQ, per germline. Unmatched junction bases numbered 4, after V lost 5 bases and J lost 0 bases. The CDR3 protein is CASSDGLAGSTDTQYF. CDR3 nucleotides: TGCGCCAGCAGTGACGGACTAGCGGGGAGCACAGATACGCAGTATTTT.

DNA for the CDR3: TGCGCCAGCAGCTTGGAGCCCGGGGATGAAAAACTGTTTTTT. Its translation is CASSLEPGDEKLFF. This chain joins TRBV5-1 and TRBJ1-4; D is uncertain. Trimming took 0 bases from V and 6 from J, leaving 9 bases between them. This CDR3 has 14 amino acids. Per the germline V gene, CDR1 is SGHRS and CDR2 is YFSETQ.

The genes are TRBV5-4 and TRBJ2-3, with D possibly being TRBD1 (5 bases). The CDR3 spans 13 residues. Germline assignment: CDR1 SGHNT and CDR2 YYREEE (reference sequence). Trimming removed 2 bases from V and 2 bases from J, with 6 bases in between. CDR3 loop: CASSFGHTDTQYF. The CDR3 bases are TGTGCCAGCAGCTTTGGACACACAGATACGCAGTATTTT.

The chain carries TRBV5-1 and TRBJ1-1; a possible D gene is TRBD1 (5 bases). Per the germline V gene, CDR1 is SGHRS and CDR2 is YFSETQ. The germline V and J ends were trimmed by 0 bases and 0 bases, with 18 bases remaining between them. This CDR3 is built from 18 residues. CDR3 DNA sequence: TGCGCCAGCAGCTTGGGGAATCTTGAGGGGCGTATGAACACTGAAGCTTTCTTT. This encodes CASSLGNLEGRMNTEAFF.

The chain joins TRBV5-8 to TRBJ1-1; perhaps TRBD1 as D (5 bases). The CDR3 extends over 16 amino acids. Germline V gene lookup returns CDR1 SGHTS and CDR2 YDEGEE. Trimming pared 7 bases from V and 1 base from J, leaving 20 bases between. The CDR3 loop is CASQSDGRGKNTEAFF. The CDR3 DNA follows: TGTGCCAGCCAAAGTGATGGGCGGGGGAAGAACACTGAAGCTTTCTTT.

The J gene is TRBJ1-4, the V gene TRBV30; 11 bases are shared with TRBD1. CDR3 length equals 12 residues. Germline lookup yields CDR1 GTSNPN and CDR2 SVGIG (reference sequence). Unmatched junction bases numbered 3, after V lost 4 bases and J lost 11 bases. CDR3 bases: TGTGCCTGGAACGGACAGGGGGCGAAACTGTTTTTT. It specifies CAWNGQGAKLFF.

The chain joins TRBV30 to TRBJ1-2, with D possibly matching TRBD1 (6 bases). The CDR3 contains 14 residues. The V end was cut by 2 bases, the J end by 8 bases, with 18 bases between. Germline CDR1 GTSNPN, CDR2 SVGIG (reference sequence). The CDR3 region is CAWSLTGSTGGYTF. CDR3 nucleotides: TGTGCCTGGAGTTTAACAGGGTCCACCGGAGGCTACACCTTC.